These 4 T cell receptor beta chains were sequenced from one sample in a study of shared clonotypes between healthy human individuals. Assay: immunoSEQ multiplex PCR; the TCRdb copy retains only in-frame clones and omits some. This sample has roughly 2.6 million clones; over 85% occur once, and the top ten carry over 0.12%. The material sequenced was naive CD4+ T cells sorted from blood. The subset here: CD45RA+ positively selected. These receptors came from a man between 18 and 29 years old in good health.

The chain employs TRBV5-1 and TRBJ2-7, with 10 positions matching TRBD2. The CDR3 runs 14 residues. From germline, CDR1 is SGHRS and CDR2 YFSETQ. V lost 4 bases to trimming and J lost 6 bases; unmatched junction nucleotides: 7. CDR3 sequence (DNA): TGCGCCAGCAGCCTACTAGCGGGAATCCCCGAGCAGTACTTC. Its translation is CASSLLAGIPEQYF.

As concerns this clone: This sample also contains other DNA sequences that code for the same CDR3. The chain employs TRBV30 and TRBJ2-3; D uncertain. From germline, CDR1 is GTSNPN and CDR2 SVGIG (reference sequence). V lost 1 base and J 5 bases, leaving 4 bases between the germline ends. CDR3 length equals 11 residues. CDR3 in amino acids: CAWSGVDTQYF. CDR3 nucleotide sequence: TGTGCCTGGAGTGGTGTAGATACGCAGTATTTT.

This sequence joins TRBV10-1 and TRBJ2-1, with 9 bases that match TRBD2. The V gene's germline CDR1 is WNHNN and CDR2 SYGVQD (reference sequence). The junction had 10 bases not matched to a gene; V was cut back by 3 bases and J by 7 bases. This CDR3 contains 16 residues. The CDR3 here is CASSDSSGGSWNEQFF. The CDR3 coding sequence is TGCGCCAGCAGTGATTCCAGCGGGGGGTCTTGGAATGAGCAGTTCTTC.

The chain joins TRBV7-2 to TRBJ2-3; 12 nucleotides match TRBD2. Germline trimming cut 3 bases from V and 4 bases from J; bases unmatched to any gene: 8. Germline V gene lookup returns CDR1 SGHTA and CDR2 FQGNSA. This CDR3 contains 17 residues. CDR3 nucleotides: TGTGCCAGCAGCTTTCTAGCGGGAGGGCCCGTCTCAGATACGCAGTATTTT. Its translation: CASSFLAGGPVSDTQYF.